The 14 T cell receptor beta chains presented below share a single source sample, sequenced in a study of blood T cell repertoires in COVID-19. Sequenced by immunoSEQ multiplex PCR; TCRdb stores in-frame clones only, minus some. The profile shows about 250,000 clones, around four fifths of them singletons. The sequencing input was peripheral blood. The receptors shown here come from an older woman with active or convalescent COVID-19.

V gene TRBV5-1 combines with J gene TRBJ1-1, with 8 nucleotides matching TRBD1. The CDR3 is 14 residues long. J gave up 5 bases and V 2 bases, and 5 bases lay outside the gene matches. The germline CDR1 and CDR2 sequences are SGHRS and YFSETQ. CDR3 region: CASSLRTGWTEAFF. The CDR3 DNA is TGCGCCAGCAGCTTAAGGACAGGGTGGACTGAAGCTTTCTTT.

This clone occurred once. V usage is TRBV20-1 and J usage is TRBJ2-1, with 13 bases that match TRBD2. The CDR3 is 15 residues long. Looked up from germline, CDR1 is DFQATT and CDR2 is SNEGSKA (reference sequence). V lost 3 bases and J lost 8; bases outside the gene matches: 7. The CDR3 DNA follows: TGCAGTGCTAGTCGGACTAGCGGGAGTATCGATGAGCAGTTCTTC. Encoded protein: CSASRTSGSIDEQFF.

This chain joins TRBV10-2 and TRBJ2-1, with 7 bases fitting TRBD2. The germline V gene encodes CDR1 WSHSY and CDR2 SAAADI. V was pared by 0 bases and J by 12 bases, with 5 bases of the junction left unmatched. CDR3 length equals 13 residues. Here the CDR3 reads CASSESERTRQFF. The CDR3 region has the DNA TGCGCCAGCAGTGAGTCGGAGAGGACTAGGCAGTTCTTC.

The chain uses TRBV11-2 and TRBJ1-2; D ambiguous. The CDR3 extends over 14 amino acids. Trimming stripped 1 base from V and 0 bases from J, with 6 bases between. Germline V gene sequence: CDR1 SGHAT, CDR2 FQNNGV. CDR3 residues: CASSLGRSNYGYTF. In nucleotides, the CDR3 is TGTGCCAGCAGCTTAGGCAGGTCTAACTATGGCTACACCTTC.

The sample holds a few counts of this clone. The rearrangement links TRBV13 to TRBJ2-6; maybe TRBD1 (6 bases). V was shortened by 5 bases and J by 4 bases, with 15 bases between the two germline ends. This CDR3 comprises 16 residues. Germline CDR1 and CDR2: PRHDT and FYEKMQ (reference sequence). The CDR3 region has the DNA TGTGCCAGCAGCGCTCAGGGGTTCCTGGGGGCCAACGTCCTGACTTTC. Amino acid sequence: CASSAQGFLGANVLTF.

The gene calls are TRBV30 and TRBJ2-3; maybe TRBD1 (5 bases). Trimming shortened V by 5 bases and J by 1 base, and 10 bases separated the two germline ends. The CDR3 sequence is 13 residues long. The V gene's germline CDR1 is GTSNPN and CDR2 SVGIG (reference sequence). The chain's CDR3 is CAWWGAGTDTQYF. The CDR3 nucleotides are TGTGCCTGGTGGGGCGCCGGCACAGATACGCAGTATTTT.

The table lists this clone with a few counts. V and J are TRBV12-3 or TRBV12-4 and TRBJ1-1; D might be TRBD1 (6 bases). V lost 7 bases, J lost 3 bases, and 9 bases lay in between. The CDR3 is made up of 12 amino acids. CDR3 amino acids: CASINRDTEAFF. The CDR3 nucleotides read TGTGCCAGCATCAACAGGGACACTGAAGCTTTCTTT.

The sample holds one count of this clone. CDR3 DNA sequence: TGCAGCGTGGGGGCAGGGCCGAACACTGAAGCTTTCTTT. Protein sequence: CSVGAGPNTEAFF. This rearrangement joins TRBV29-1 to TRBJ1-1, with D possibly being TRBD1 (6 bases). The CDR3 contains 13 residues. With 6 bases removed from V and 1 base from J, the gap between germline ends came to 12 bases. Germline assignment: CDR1 SQVTM and CDR2 ANQGSEA.

The chain employs TRBV23-1 and TRBJ1-1, with D perhaps TRBD1 (6 bases). TRBV23-1 is recorded as an ORF, its role being uncertain. V was shortened by 11 bases and J by 1 base, with 26 bases between the two germline ends. CDR3 length: 17 amino acids. The CDR3 DNA follows: TGCGCCTGCTCAATCCGAATAGCAGGGGTAGAGAACACTGAAGCTTTCTTT. Translation: CACSIRIAGVENTEAFF.

The chain carries TRBV2 and TRBJ2-3; 7 bases match TRBD1. The germline gives CDR1 SNHLY, CDR2 FYNNEI. This CDR3 spans 14 amino acids. J was trimmed by 1 base and V by 6 bases; bases with no gene match: 4. The CDR3 region has the DNA TGTGCCAGCAGCTACAGGGGACGCACAGATACGCAGTATTTT. This sequence encodes CASSYRGRTDTQYF. The variable domain in full, with the rest retrieved from reference TRBV2 and TRBJ2-3, is EPEVTQTPSHQVTQMGQEVILRCVPISNHLYFYWYRQILGQKVEFLVSFYNNEISEKSEIFDDQFSVERPDGSNFTLKIRSTKLEDSAMYFCASSYRGRTDTQYFGPGTRLTVL.

The genes are TRBV29-1 and TRBJ2-1; 13 bases are shared with TRBD2. V lost 3 bases and J lost 9; bases outside the gene matches: 8. This CDR3 is built from 15 residues. Germline V CDR1 and CDR2: SQVTM, ANQGSEA. CDR3 in DNA: TGCAGCGTTGATCTTAGACTAGCGGGGGGAGGTGAGCAGTTCTTC. Amino acid sequence: CSVDLRLAGGGEQFF.

V and J are TRBV2 and TRBJ2-1; D is possibly TRBD2 (5 bases). The V and J ends lost 4 bases and 0 bases respectively, with 13 bases between them. Per the germline V gene, CDR1 is SNHLY and CDR2 is FYNNEI. The CDR3 is 16 amino acids. CDR3 protein: CASSVRRGSSYNEQFF. DNA for the CDR3: TGTGCCAGCAGTGTCCGACGGGGAAGCTCCTACAATGAGCAGTTCTTC.

This chain uses TRBV19 with TRBJ1-5; a possible D gene is TRBD1 (5 bases). Per germline, CDR1 LNHDA and CDR2 SQIVND (reference sequence). V gave up 3 bases and J gave up 4 bases, with 10 bases separating them. The CDR3 runs to 14 residues. CDR3 sequence: CASSISAGNQPQHF. As DNA, the CDR3 is TGTGCCAGTAGTATCTCGGCAGGGAATCAGCCCCAGCATTTT. The full variable domain, with the rest looked up from reference TRBV19 and TRBJ1-5, is DGGITQSPKYLFRKEGQNVTLSCEQNLNHDAMYWYRQDPGQGLRLIYYSQIVNDFQKGDIAEGYSVSREKKESFPLTVTSAQKNPTAFYLCASSISAGNQPQHFGDGTRLSIL.

The chain links TRBV12-2 to TRBJ2-3; the DNA was not used to check the table's D call, TRBD2. TRBV12-2 is a recognized pseudogene. This CDR3 has 16 residues. For the CDR3, the DNA is TGTGCAAGTCGCTTACGGTTGCGGTTATGCACAGATACGCAGTATTTT. It is translated as CASRLRLRLCTDTQYF.